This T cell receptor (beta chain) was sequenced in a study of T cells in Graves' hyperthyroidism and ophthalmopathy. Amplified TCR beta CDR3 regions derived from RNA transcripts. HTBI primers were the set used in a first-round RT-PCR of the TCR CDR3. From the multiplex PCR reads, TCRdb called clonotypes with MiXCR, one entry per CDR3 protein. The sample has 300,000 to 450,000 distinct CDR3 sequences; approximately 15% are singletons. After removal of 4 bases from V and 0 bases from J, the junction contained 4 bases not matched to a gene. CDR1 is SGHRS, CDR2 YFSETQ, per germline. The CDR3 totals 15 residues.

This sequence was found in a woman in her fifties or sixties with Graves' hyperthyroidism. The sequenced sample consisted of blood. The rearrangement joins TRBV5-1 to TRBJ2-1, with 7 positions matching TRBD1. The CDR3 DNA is TGCGCCAGCAGCCCCGGGACAGCCTCCTACAATGAGCAGTTCTTC. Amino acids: CASSPGTASYNEQFF.